The text below deals with one TCR beta chain. Its antigen is not identified. The junction departs from germline at one end; a sequencing error may be responsible. This sample was taken from a study of cytomegalovirus exposure and HLA in healthy donors. 13 Jbeta primers and 60 Vbeta primers were used for the PCR. TCRdb's table, derived via immunoSEQ multiplex PCR, lists solely in-frame clones and lacks some. The repertoire holds 90,000 to 130,000 clones, with 70% to 90% as singletons. Study-wide results and limits: The study recorded fewer than 200 TCR beta chains that were cytomegalovirus-associated. Productive status was seen about 87% or about 30% of the time for most TCR beta V segments in an earlier analysis.

Per germline, CDR1 MDHEN and CDR2 SYDVKM. The CDR3 has 11 residues. The receptor was isolated from a middle-aged man in good health and CMV-seronegative. This sequence joins TRBV28 and TRBJ1-1; D remains ambiguous. Source material: PBMCs. CDR3 bases: TGTGTCAGCAGTTTACCAACTGAAGCTTTCTTT. Amino acids: CVSSLPTEAFF.